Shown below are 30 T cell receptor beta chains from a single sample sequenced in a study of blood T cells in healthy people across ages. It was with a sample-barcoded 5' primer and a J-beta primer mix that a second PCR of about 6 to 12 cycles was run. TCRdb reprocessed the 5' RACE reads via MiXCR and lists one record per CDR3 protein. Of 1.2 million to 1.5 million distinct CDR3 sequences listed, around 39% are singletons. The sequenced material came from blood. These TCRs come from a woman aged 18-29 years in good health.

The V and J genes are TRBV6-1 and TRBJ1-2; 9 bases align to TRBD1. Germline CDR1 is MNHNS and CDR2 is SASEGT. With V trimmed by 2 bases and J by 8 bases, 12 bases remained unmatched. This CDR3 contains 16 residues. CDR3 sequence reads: CASSESFKDRGGGYTF. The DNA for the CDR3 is TGTGCCAGCAGTGAATCTTTCAAGGACAGGGGTGGAGGCTACACCTTC.

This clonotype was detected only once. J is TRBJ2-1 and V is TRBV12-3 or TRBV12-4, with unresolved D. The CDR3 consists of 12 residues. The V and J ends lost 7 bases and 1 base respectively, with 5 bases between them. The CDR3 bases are TGTGCCAGCATTGGGTCCTACAATGAGCAGTTCTTC. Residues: CASIGSYNEQFF.

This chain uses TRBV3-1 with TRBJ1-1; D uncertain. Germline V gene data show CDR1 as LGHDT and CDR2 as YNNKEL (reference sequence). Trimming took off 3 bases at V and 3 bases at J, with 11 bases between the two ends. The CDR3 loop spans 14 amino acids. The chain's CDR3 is CASSHSGPDTEAFF. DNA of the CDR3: TGTGCCAGCAGCCACTCCGGGCCTGACACTGAAGCTTTCTTT.

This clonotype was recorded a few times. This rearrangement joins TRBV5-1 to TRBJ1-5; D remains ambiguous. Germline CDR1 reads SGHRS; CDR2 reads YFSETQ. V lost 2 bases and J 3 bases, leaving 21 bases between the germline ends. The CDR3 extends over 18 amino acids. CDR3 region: CASSLPITKVSINQPQHF. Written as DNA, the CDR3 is TGCGCCAGCAGCTTACCAATTACTAAAGTCTCGATCAATCAGCCCCAGCATTTT.

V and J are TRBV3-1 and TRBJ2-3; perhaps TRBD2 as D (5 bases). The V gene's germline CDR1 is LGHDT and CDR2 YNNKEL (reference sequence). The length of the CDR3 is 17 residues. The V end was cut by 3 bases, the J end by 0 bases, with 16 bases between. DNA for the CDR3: TGTGCCAGCAGCCAGAAACTAGTTCCCCCGAGCACAGATACGCAGTATTTT. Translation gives CASSQKLVPPSTDTQYF.

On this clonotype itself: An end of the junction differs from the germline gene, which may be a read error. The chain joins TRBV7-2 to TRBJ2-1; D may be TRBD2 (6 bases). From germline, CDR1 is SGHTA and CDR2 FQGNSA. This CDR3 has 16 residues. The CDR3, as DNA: TGTGCCTGCAGCCCTAACCTAGCGAACTCCTACAATGAGCAGTTCTTC. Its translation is CACSPNLANSYNEQFF.

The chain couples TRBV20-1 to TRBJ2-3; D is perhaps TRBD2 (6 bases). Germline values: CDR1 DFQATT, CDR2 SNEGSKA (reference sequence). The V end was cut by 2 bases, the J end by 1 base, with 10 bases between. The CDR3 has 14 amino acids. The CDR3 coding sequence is TGCAGTGCTAGAAGGGACTTCCGCACAGATACGCAGTATTTT. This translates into CSARRDFRTDTQYF.

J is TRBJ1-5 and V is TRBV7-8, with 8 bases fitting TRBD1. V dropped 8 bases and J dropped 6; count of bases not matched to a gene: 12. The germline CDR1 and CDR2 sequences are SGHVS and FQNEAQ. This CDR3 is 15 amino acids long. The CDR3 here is CASGQGRDTSQPQHF. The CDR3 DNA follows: TGTGCCAGCGGACAGGGACGGGACACCTCTCAGCCCCAGCATTTT.

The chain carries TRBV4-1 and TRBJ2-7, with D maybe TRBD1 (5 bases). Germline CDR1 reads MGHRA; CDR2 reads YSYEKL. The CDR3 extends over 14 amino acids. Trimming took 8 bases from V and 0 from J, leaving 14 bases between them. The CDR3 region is CASSITGYSYEQYF. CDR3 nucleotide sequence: TGCGCCAGCTCTATAACAGGCTACTCCTACGAGCAGTACTTC.

This CDR3 is CASSLGMAGGQETQYF. The DNA of the CDR3 is TGTGCCAGCAGCTTAGGAATGGCGGGGGGACAAGAGACCCAGTACTTC. This rearrangement joins TRBV11-3 to TRBJ2-5; 8 bases line up with TRBD2. The V gene end was trimmed by 1 base and the J gene end by 2 bases; junction bases not matched to a gene: 6. Germline-derived CDR1 and CDR2 are SGHNT and YENEEA. The CDR3 loop spans 16 amino acids.

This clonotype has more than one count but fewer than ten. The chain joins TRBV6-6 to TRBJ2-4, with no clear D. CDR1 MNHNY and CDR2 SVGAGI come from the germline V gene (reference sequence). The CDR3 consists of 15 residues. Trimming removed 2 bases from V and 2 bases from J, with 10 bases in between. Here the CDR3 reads CASSYRAGSKNIQYF. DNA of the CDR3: TGTGCCAGCAGTTACAGGGCCGGGTCCAAAAACATTCAGTACTTC.

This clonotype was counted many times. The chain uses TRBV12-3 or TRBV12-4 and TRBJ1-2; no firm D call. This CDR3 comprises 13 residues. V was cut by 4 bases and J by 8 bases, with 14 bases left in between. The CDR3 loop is CASSSHGGPGYTF. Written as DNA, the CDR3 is TGTGCCAGCAGTTCCCACGGAGGCCCCGGCTACACCTTC.

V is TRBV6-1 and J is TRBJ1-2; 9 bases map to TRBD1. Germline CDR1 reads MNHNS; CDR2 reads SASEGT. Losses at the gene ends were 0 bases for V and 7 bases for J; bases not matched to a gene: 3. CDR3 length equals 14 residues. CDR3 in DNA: TGTGCCAGCAGTGAAGCTGCGACAGGGGGTGGCTACACCTTC. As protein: CASSEAATGGGYTF.

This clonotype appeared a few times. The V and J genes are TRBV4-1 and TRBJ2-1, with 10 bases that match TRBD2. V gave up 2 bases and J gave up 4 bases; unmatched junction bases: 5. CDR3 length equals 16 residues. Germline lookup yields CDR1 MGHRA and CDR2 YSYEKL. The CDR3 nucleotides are TGCGCCAGCAGCCAAAGCGGGGGGGCTGGGTACAATGAGCAGTTCTTC. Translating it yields CASSQSGGAGYNEQFF.

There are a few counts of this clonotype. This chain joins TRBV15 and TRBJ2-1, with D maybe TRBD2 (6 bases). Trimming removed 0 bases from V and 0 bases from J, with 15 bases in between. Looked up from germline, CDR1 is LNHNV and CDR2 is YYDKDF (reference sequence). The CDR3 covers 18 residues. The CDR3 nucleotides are TGTGCCACCAGCAGAGATGAGGCGGAGGGGAGCTCCTACAATGAGCAGTTCTTC. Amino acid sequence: CATSRDEAEGSSYNEQFF. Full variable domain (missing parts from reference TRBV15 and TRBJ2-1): DAMVIQNPRYQVTQFGKPVTLSCSQTLNHNVMYWYQQKSSQAPKLLFHYYDKDFNNEADTPDNFQSRRPNTSFCFLDIRSPGLGDTAMYLCATSRDEAEGSSYNEQFFGPGTRLTVL.

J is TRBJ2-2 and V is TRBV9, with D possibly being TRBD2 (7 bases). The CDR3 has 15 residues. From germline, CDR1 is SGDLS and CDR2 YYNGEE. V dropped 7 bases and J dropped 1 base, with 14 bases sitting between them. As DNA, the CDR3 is TGTGCCAGCGCGAGGGGAGGGGGGAACACCGGGGAGCTGTTTTTT. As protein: CASARGGGNTGELFF.

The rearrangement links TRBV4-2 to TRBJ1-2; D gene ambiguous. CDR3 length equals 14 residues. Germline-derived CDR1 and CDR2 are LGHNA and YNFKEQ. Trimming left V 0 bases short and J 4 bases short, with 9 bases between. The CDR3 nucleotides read TGTGCCAGCAGCCAAGATGAGGGAATCTATGGCTACACCTTC. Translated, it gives CASSQDEGIYGYTF.

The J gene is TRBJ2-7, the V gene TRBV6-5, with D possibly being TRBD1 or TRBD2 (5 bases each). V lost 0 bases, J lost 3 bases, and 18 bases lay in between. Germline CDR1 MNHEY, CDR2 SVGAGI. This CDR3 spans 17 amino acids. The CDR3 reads CASSYSVGTPILYEQYF. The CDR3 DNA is TGTGCCAGCAGTTACTCGGTCGGGACCCCAATCCTCTACGAGCAGTACTTC.

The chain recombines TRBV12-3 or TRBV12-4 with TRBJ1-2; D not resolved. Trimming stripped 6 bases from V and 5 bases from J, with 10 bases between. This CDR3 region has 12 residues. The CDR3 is CASRGNFYGYTF. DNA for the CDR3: TGTGCCAGCAGGGGCAATTTTTATGGCTACACCTTC.

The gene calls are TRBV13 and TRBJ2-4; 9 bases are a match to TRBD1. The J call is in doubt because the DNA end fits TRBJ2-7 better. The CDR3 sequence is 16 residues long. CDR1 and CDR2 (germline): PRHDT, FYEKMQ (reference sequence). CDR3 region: CASSLGGQGRTYEQYF. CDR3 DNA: TGTGCCAGCAGCTTAGGCGGACAGGGGCGTACCTACGAGCAGTACTTC.

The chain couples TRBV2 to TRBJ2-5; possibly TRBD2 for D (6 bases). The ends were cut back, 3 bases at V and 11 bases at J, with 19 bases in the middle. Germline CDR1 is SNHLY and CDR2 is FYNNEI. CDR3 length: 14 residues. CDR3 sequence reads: CASSDRRAGWEQYF. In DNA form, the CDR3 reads TGTGCCAGCAGTGACCGGAGGGCCGGTTGGGAGCAGTACTTC.

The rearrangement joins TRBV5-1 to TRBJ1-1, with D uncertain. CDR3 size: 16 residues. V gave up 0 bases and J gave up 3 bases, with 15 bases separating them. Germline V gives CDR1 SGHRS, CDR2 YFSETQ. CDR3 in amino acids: CASSLGGRGGDTEAFF. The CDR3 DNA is TGCGCCAGCAGCTTGGGCGGACGTGGTGGGGACACTGAAGCTTTCTTT.

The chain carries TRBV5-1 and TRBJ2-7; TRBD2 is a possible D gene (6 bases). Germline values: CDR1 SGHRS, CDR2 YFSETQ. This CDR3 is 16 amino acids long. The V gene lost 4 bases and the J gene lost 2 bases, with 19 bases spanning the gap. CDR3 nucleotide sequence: TGCGCCAGCAGCCCTTGGGAGGCGGCGGGAACCTACGAGCAGTACTTC. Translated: CASSPWEAAGTYEQYF. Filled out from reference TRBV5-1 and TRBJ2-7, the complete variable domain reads KAGVTQTPRYLIKTRGQQVTLSCSPISGHRSVSWYQQTPGQGLQFLFEYFSETQRNKGNFPGRFSGRQFSNSRSEMNVSTLELGDSALYLCASSPWEAAGTYEQYFGPGTRLTVT.

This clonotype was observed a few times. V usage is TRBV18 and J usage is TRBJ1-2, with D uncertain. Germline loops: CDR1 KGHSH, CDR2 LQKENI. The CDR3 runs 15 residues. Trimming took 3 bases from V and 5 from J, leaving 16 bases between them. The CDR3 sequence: CASSPGLAELYGYTF. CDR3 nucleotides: TGTGCCAGCTCACCGGGCCTTGCGGAGCTATATGGCTACACCTTC. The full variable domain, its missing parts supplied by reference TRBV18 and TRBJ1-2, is NAGVMQNPRHLVRRRGQEARLRCSPMKGHSHVYWYRQLPEEGLKFMVYLQKENIIDESGMPKERFSAEFPKEGPSILRIQQVVRGDSAAYFCASSPGLAELYGYTFGSGTRLTVV.

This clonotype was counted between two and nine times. CDR3 region: CASRRLAGGPMAQYF. The DNA for the CDR3 is TGTGCCAGCAGAAGGCTAGCGGGGGGGCCCATGGCCCAGTACTTC. The chain uses TRBV6-2 or TRBV6-3 and TRBJ2-5; 12 nucleotides match TRBD2. V trimming: 6 bases; J trimming: 9 bases; junction bases outside the gene matches: 11. The CDR3 has 15 residues. In germline, CDR1 is MNHEY, CDR2 SVGEGT.

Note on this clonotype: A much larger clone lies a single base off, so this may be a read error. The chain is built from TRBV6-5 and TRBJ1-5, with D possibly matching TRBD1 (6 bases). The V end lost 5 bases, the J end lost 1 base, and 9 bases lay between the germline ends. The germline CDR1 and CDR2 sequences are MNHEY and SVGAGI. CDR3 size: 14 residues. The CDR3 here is CASSGGNSNQPQHF. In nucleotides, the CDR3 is TGTGCCAGCAGTGGGGGCAACAGCAATCAGCCCCAGCATTTT.

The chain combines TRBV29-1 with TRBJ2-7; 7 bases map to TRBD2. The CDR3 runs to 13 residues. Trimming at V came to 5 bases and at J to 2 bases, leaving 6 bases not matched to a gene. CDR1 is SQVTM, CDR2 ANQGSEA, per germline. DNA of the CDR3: TGCAGCGTTTACCGTGGGAGGGCCTACGAGCAGTACTTC. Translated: CSVYRGRAYEQYF.

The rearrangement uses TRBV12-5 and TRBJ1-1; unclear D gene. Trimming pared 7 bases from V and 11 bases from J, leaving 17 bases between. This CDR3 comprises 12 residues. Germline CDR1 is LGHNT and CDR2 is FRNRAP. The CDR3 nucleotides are TGTGCTAGTGAGGGCACCGCGGCTAGGGCTTTCTTT. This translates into CASEGTAARAFF.

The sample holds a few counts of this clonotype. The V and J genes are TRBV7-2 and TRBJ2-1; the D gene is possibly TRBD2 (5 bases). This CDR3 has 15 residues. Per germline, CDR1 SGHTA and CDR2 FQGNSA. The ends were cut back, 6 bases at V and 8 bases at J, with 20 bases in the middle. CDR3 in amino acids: CASSPRGGVLYEQFF. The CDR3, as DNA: TGTGCCAGCAGTCCCAGAGGAGGCGTTCTTTATGAGCAGTTCTTC.

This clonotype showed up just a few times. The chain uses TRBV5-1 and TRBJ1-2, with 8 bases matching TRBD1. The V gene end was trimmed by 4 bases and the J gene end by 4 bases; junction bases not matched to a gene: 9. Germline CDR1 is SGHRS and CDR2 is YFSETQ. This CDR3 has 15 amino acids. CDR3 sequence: CASSPAGGEVYGYTF. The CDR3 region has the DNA TGCGCCAGCAGCCCGGCAGGGGGCGAAGTCTATGGCTACACCTTC.